The source of this TCR beta chain is a study of T cell repertoires in cytomegalovirus infection. Study overall: Based on public TCR beta signatures, there were indications of CMV infection and of a matching HLA type.

Trimming took off 5 bases at V and 8 bases at J, with 18 bases between the two ends. Germline V gene lookup returns CDR1 SGHTA and CDR2 FQGNSA. This CDR3 contains 14 residues. General study results and limits: The ex vivo response showed dominance by HLA-C-restricted CMV-specific TCR beta clonotypes.

This clonotype was recorded many times. What it binds is not known. TCRdb independently ran MiXCR on the reads; one entry per CDR3 protein. This sample has over 85,000 distinct CDR3 sequences; about 15% occur once, and the top ten carry 8%. Specimen: PBMCs. This TCR derives from a human donor in good health (CMV status not recorded). Some clones in this sample may be carry-over from other donors' samples. The chain is built from TRBV7-2 and TRBJ1-2, with D hard to call. The CDR3 sequence: CASSPGSAGYGYTF. In DNA, the CDR3 is TGTGCCAGCAGCCCCGGTTCGGCCGGATACGGCTACACCTTC.